This T cell receptor (beta chain) was retrieved from a study of blood T cell repertoires in COVID-19. TCRdb's copy holds only in-frame clones and misses some; the assay was immunoSEQ multiplex PCR. The table shows about 34,000 clones, with roughly three quarters occurring only once. The CDR3 has 16 amino acids. CDR1 is MDHEN, CDR2 SYDVKM, per germline. Deletions cut 7 bases from V and 3 bases from J, with 22 bases between. Sequenced input: peripheral blood. The TCR sequence derives from a human donor in a cohort sampled during active COVID-19. This chain connects TRBV28 to TRBJ2-7, with D unclear. Written as DNA, the CDR3 is TGTGCCAGCACCTCGGAGCTTCGAGTGGGTCTCTACGAGCAGTACTTC. Translating gives CASTSELRVGLYEQYF.